These T cell receptor beta chains were read from a single sample in a study of blood T cell repertoires in COVID-19. TCRdb's table, derived via immunoSEQ multiplex PCR, lists solely in-frame clones and lacks some. The sample has some 180,000 clones, roughly 90% seen once. The source material was peripheral blood. The receptors derive from a man aged 45-60 years with acute or convalescent COVID-19. Both conserved end residues are part of each CDR3. A D gene is named only where the DNA matches it firmly. Size values are once, few and many counts, or a class for expanded clones, and some rows have none.

D gene	V gene	J gene	clone size	CDR3 protein	CDR3 DNA
TRBD1	TRBV2	TRBJ2-7	NA	CASSVPRQGMRYYEQYF	TGTGCCAGCAGTGTACCGCGACAGGGCATGAGATATTACGAGCAGTACTTC
TRBD1	TRBV19	TRBJ2-3	NA	CASSTSGQGTDTQYF	TGTGCCAGTAGTACGTCGGGACAGGGGACAGATACGCAGTATTTT
NA	TRBV15	TRBJ1-1	NA	CATSDYHQGPTPEAFF	TGTGCCACCAGCGATTACCATCAGGGGCCGACCCCTGAAGCTTTCTTT
NA	TRBV21-1	TRBJ2-5	NA	CASSNRDCGLETQYF	TGTGCCAGCAGCAACCGGGACTGCGGTCTGGAGACCCAGTACTTC
TRBD2	TRBV6-1	TRBJ2-7	NA	CASSEGLAGRYEQYF	TGTGCCAGCAGTGAAGGGCTAGCGGGAAGGTACGAGCAGTACTTC
NA	TRBV18	TRBJ1-3	NA	CASSGRGSVYF	TGTGCCAGCTCTGGACGCGGGTCGGTATATTTT
NA	TRBV12-3/TRBV12-4	TRBJ1-2	NA	CASSLTEDGYTF	TGTGCCAGCAGTCTGACAGAGGATGGCTACACCTTC
TRBD1	TRBV5-1	TRBJ1-5	NA	CASSFGTGENQPQHF	TGCGCCAGCAGCTTTGGGACAGGGGAGAATCAGCCCCAGCATTTT
TRBD2	TRBV3-1/TRBV3-2	TRBJ2-3	NA	CATEAAGGRRDTQYF	TGTGCCACCGAGGCTGCGGGAGGGAGGAGGGACACGCAGTATTTT
NA	TRBV10-2	TRBJ2-6	NA	CASSGGSSGANVLTF	TGCGCCAGCAGTGGAGGTAGCTCTGGGGCCAACGTCCTGACTTTC
TRBD1	TRBV19	TRBJ1-5	NA	CASSIQGALNQPQHF	TGTGCCAGTAGTATCCAGGGGGCCCTCAATCAGCCCCAGCATTTT
TRBD2	TRBV11-2	TRBJ2-5	NA	CASSLRLAGIQETQYF	TGTGCCAGCAGCCTCAGACTAGCGGGGATACAAGAGACCCAGTACTTC
NA	TRBV28	TRBJ1-2	NA	CASSLAQLAYGYTF	TGTGCCAGCAGTTTAGCACAGCTGGCCTATGGCTACACCTTC
NA	TRBV13	TRBJ1-5	NA	CASSLRAGRNQPQHF	TGTGCCAGCAGCTTACGTGCTGGGCGTAATCAGCCCCAGCATTTT
TRBD2	TRBV19	TRBJ2-3	NA	CASSRGTSGRGTQYF	TGTGCCAGTAGTAGAGGGACTAGCGGGAGAGGTACGCAGTATTTT
TRBD1	TRBV19	TRBJ1-4	once	CASSIDGTGVEKLFF	TGTGCCAGTAGTATAGACGGGACAGGGGTTGAAAAACTGTTTTTT
NA	TRBV7-2	TRBJ2-1	few	CASSLPRGNEQFF	TGTGCCAGCAGTTTACCCAGGGGCAATGAGCAGTTCTTC
TRBD2	TRBV7-8	TRBJ2-3	NA	CASSLETTSGGLTDTQYF	TGTGCCAGCAGCTTAGAGACGACTAGCGGGGGCCTCACAGATACGCAGTATTTT
NA	TRBV9	TRBJ1-3	NA	CASSSLSSGNTIYF	TGTGCCAGCTCCTCCCTAAGCTCTGGAAACACCATATATTTT
NA	TRBV14	TRBJ1-6	NA	CASSPGAGDYSPLHF	TGTGCCAGCAGCCCTGGGGCAGGGGATTATTCACCCCTCCACTTT
TRBD1	TRBV6-6	TRBJ1-6	NA	CASRGQNSPLHF	TGTGCCAGCAGGGGACAGAATTCACCCCTCCACTTT
TRBD1	TRBV5-4	TRBJ1-3	NA	CASSLGQGVGNTIYF	TGTGCCAGCAGCTTGGGACAGGGGGTCGGAAACACCATATATTTT
TRBD2	TRBV10-3	TRBJ2-2	NA	CAISGLAGAGELFF	TGTGCCATCAGTGGACTAGCGGGAGCCGGGGAGCTGTTTTTT
TRBD2	TRBV5-4	TRBJ2-5	NA	CASRPSRERGLQYF	TGTGCCAGCAGGCCGTCCAGAGAGCGGGGTCTTCAGTACTTC
TRBD2	TRBV27	TRBJ2-7	NA	CASSLGLAGVREQYF	TGTGCCAGCAGTTTAGGACTAGCGGGAGTCCGGGAGCAGTACTTC
TRBD1	TRBV7-9	TRBJ2-5	NA	CASSPHRGMETQYF	TGTGCCAGCAGCCCCCACAGGGGGATGGAGACCCAGTACTTC
NA	TRBV4-3	TRBJ1-2	NA	CASSQGAQGRTYYGYTF	TGCGCCAGCAGCCAAGGCGCCCAGGGGCGAACCTACTATGGCTACACCTTC
NA	TRBV7-6	TRBJ1-1	few	CASSLDGSTEAFF	TGTGCCAGCAGCTTAGATGGGAGCACTGAAGCTTTCTTT
TRBD1	TRBV29-1	TRBJ1-4	once	CSVVGTGDDEKLFF	TGCAGCGTTGTGGGAACAGGGGATGATGAAAAACTGTTTTTT
TRBD2	TRBV2	TRBJ2-1	NA	CASKLAETYNEQFF	TGTGCCAGCAAGCTAGCGGAAACCTACAATGAGCAGTTCTTC
NA	TRBV7-8	TRBJ2-5	once	CASSRFGGVQETQYF	TGTGCCAGCAGCCGATTCGGAGGCGTCCAAGAGACCCAGTACTTC
NA	TRBV2	TRBJ1-6	NA	CASTYQDSINSPLHF	TGTGCCAGCACGTACCAGGACAGTATTAATTCACCCCTCCACTTT
TRBD1	TRBV18	TRBJ1-5	NA	CASSQGQGLQPQHF	TGTGCCAGCTCCCAGGGACAGGGTCTTCAGCCCCAGCATTTT
TRBD1	TRBV7-6	TRBJ1-6	NA	CASSLTGTGSPLHF	TGTGCCAGCAGCTTAACCGGGACAGGTTCACCCCTCCACTTT
NA	TRBV4-1	TRBJ1-5	few	CASSQGYSNQPQHF	TGCGCCAGCAGCCAAGGCTACAGCAATCAGCCCCAGCATTTT
TRBD2	TRBV3-1/TRBV3-2	TRBJ2-7	once	CASSQGLAGVRSSYEQYF	TGTGCCAGCAGCCAAGGACTAGCGGGAGTTCGGAGCTCCTACGAGCAGTACTTC
TRBD1	TRBV6-5	TRBJ1-6	NA	CASTRDRGISPLHF	TGTGCCAGCACTCGGGACAGGGGGATATCACCCCTCCACTTT
NA	TRBV6-5	TRBJ1-5	NA	CASSYTVDQPQHF	TGTGCCAGCAGTTACACGGTAGATCAGCCCCAGCATTTT
TRBD2	TRBV12-5	TRBJ2-1	NA	CASGLSQGAPPGLGNNEQFF	TGTGCTAGTGGTTTGTCCCAGGGAGCCCCGCCGGGACTAGGGAACAATGAGCAGTTCTTC
TRBD2	TRBV29-1	TRBJ2-5	NA	CSVEGYPPPRAGAGVRRKTQYF	TGCAGCGTTGAAGGGTATCCCCCCCCTAGGGCGGGAGCGGGAGTACGGAGGAAGACCCAGTACTTC
NA	TRBV4-1	TRBJ1-2	NA	CASSQDGQVEGYTF	TGCGCCAGCAGCCAAGATGGGCAGGTGGAAGGCTACACCTTC
TRBD1	TRBV2	TRBJ2-5	NA	CASAGGAETQYF	TGTGCCAGCGCAGGGGGCGCGGAGACCCAGTACTTC
TRBD2	TRBV9	TRBJ2-1	NA	CASSVQIGTSAPEQFF	TGTGCCAGCAGCGTACAGATCGGGACTAGCGCCCCGGAGCAGTTCTTC
TRBD2	TRBV11-2	TRBJ2-1	NA	CASSLGLAGYNEQFF	TGTGCCAGCAGCTTAGGGCTAGCGGGTTACAATGAGCAGTTCTTC
NA	TRBV7-9	TRBJ1-4	NA	CASSPTGGFGKLFF	TGTGCCAGCAGCCCTACTGGAGGGTTCGGAAAACTGTTTTTT
NA	TRBV10-3	TRBJ1-4	NA	CAISEFGRGTPNEKLFF	TGTGCCATCAGTGAGTTTGGCAGGGGAACCCCTAATGAAAAACTGTTTTTT
NA	TRBV21-1	TRBJ2-3	NA	CASSKGAWTRPDTQYF	TGTGCCAGCAGCAAAGGGGCCTGGACTCGCCCAGATACGCAGTATTTT
TRBD1	TRBV19	TRBJ2-3	NA	CASSGDRGKITDTQYF	TGTGCCAGTAGTGGGGACAGGGGAAAGATCACAGATACGCAGTATTTT
TRBD1	TRBV6-5	TRBJ1-2	NA	CASSYRGGVGYTF	TGTGCCAGCAGTTACCGAGGGGGCGTCGGCTACACCTTC
TRBD1	TRBV9	TRBJ1-1	NA	CASSAGTVSEAFF	TGTGCCAGCAGCGCGGGGACAGTATCTGAAGCTTTCTTT
NA	TRBV15	TRBJ2-3	NA	CATSSLATISTDTQYF	TGTGCCACCAGCAGTCTAGCGACTATTAGCACAGATACGCAGTATTTT
TRBD2	TRBV3-1/TRBV3-2	TRBJ2-1	NA	CASSQDLSSGRLSYNEQFF	TGTGCCAGCAGCCAAGACCTTTCTAGCGGGAGGCTGTCCTACAATGAGCAGTTCTTC
NA	TRBV11-2	TRBJ2-5	NA	CASGGDRETQYF	TGTGCCAGCGGGGGCGATCGAGAGACCCAGTACTTC
NA	TRBV6-2/TRBV6-3	TRBJ2-3	NA	CASSYSSGLARADTQYF	TGTGCCAGCAGTTACTCGAGTGGGCTAGCGAGGGCAGATACGCAGTATTTT
TRBD2	TRBV6-2/TRBV6-3	TRBJ2-1	once	CASSWTSGYDEQFF	TGTGCCAGCAGCTGGACTAGCGGCTATGATGAGCAGTTCTTC
NA	TRBV25-1	TRBJ1-4	NA	CASSPAGVGNNEKLFF	TGTGCCAGCAGCCCTGCGGGTGTTGGCAATAATGAAAAACTGTTTTTT
TRBD1	TRBV5-1	TRBJ2-5	NA	CASSPGTGGWETQYF	TGCGCCAGCAGCCCAGGGACAGGGGGCTGGGAGACCCAGTACTTC
NA	TRBV19	TRBJ2-3	NA	CASREVGGSTDTQYF	TGTGCCAGTAGAGAGGTAGGGGGAAGCACAGATACGCAGTATTTT
NA	TRBV6-5	TRBJ1-5	NA	CASTTGINQPQHF	TGTGCCAGTACTACAGGGATCAATCAGCCCCAGCATTTT